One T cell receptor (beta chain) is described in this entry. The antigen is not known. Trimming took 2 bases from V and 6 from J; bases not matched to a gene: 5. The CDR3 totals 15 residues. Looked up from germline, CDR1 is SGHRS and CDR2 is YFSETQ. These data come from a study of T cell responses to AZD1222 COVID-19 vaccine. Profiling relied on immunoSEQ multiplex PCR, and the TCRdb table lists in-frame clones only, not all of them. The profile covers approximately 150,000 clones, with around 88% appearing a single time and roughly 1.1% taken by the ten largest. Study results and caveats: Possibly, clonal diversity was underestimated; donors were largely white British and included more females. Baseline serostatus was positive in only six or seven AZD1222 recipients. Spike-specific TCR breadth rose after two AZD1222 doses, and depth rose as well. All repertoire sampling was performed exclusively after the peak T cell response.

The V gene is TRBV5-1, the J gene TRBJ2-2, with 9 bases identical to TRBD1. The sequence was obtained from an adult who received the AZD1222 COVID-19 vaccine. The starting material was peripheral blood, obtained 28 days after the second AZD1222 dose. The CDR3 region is CASSLLQGAAGELFF. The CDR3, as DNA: TGCGCCAGCAGCTTATTACAGGGGGCGGCCGGGGAGCTGTTTTTT.